This TCR beta chain was captured by sequencing in a study of T-cell memory formation after mild COVID-19. General observations from the study: The appearance of some responding clones in pre-infection memory suggested that cross-reactive memory joined. Clones that contracted from day 15 to 85 were balanced CD4/CD8, while later expanders leaned CD4+.

This clonotype has a handful of counts. Its antigen is still unknown. The CDR3 has 16 residues. CDR1 SGHVS and CDR2 FNYEAQ come from the germline V gene. The V end was cut by 5 bases, the J end by 0 bases, with 13 bases between. TCRdb re-called the 5' RACE reads with MiXCR, one entry per CDR3 protein. The sample contains fewer than 650,000 distinct CDR3 sequences, approximately 21% of which appear only once. The sequence was obtained from an adult woman who had mild COVID-19 (a few samples of this study predate the infection). Cell type and time point are not known. The V and J genes are TRBV7-6 and TRBJ2-2; a possible D gene is TRBD2 (6 bases). Sequencing used PBMCs or a T cell subset sorted from them (not recorded which). For the CDR3, the DNA is TGTGCCAGCAGCCAACCGGAGGGTCCGAACACCGGGGAGCTGTTTTTT. Translated, it gives CASSQPEGPNTGELFF.